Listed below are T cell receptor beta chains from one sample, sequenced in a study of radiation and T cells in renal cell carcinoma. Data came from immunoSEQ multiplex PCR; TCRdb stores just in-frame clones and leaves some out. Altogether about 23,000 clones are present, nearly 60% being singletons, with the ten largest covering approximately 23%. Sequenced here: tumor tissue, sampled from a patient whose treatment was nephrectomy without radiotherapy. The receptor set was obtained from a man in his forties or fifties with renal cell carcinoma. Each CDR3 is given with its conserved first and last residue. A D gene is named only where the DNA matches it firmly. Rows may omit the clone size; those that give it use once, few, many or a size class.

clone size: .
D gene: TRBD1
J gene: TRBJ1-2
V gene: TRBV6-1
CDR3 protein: CASSEGTGAAYGYTF
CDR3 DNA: TGTGCCAGCAGTGAAGGTACAGGGGCGGCCTATGGCTACACCTTC

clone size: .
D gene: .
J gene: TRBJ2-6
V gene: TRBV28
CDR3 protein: CASSKGNSGANVLTF
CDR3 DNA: TGTGCCAGCAGTAAGGGCAACTCTGGGGCCAACGTCCTGACTTTC

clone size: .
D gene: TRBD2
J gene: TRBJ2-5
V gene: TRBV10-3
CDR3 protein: CAINSLAGGIETQYF
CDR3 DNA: TGTGCCATCAACTCACTAGCGGGGGGGATAGAGACCCAGTACTTC

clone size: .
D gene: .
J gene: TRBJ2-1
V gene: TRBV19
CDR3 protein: CASRLPGSKRNEQFF
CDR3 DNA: TGTGCCAGTAGGTTACCGGGATCCAAGAGAAATGAGCAGTTCTTC

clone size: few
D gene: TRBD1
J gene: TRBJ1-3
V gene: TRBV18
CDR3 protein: CASSPPPGTGQFSGNTIYF
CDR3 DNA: TGTGCCAGCTCACCGCCCCCCGGGACAGGGCAATTCTCTGGAAACACCATATATTTT

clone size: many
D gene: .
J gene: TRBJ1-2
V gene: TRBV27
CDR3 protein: CASSSMDRYRYGYTF
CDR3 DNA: TGTGCCAGCAGCTCTATGGACAGATACCGCTATGGCTACACCTTC

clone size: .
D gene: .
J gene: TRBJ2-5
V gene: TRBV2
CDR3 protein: CASSPVETQYF
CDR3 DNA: TGTGCCAGCAGTCCAGTAGAGACCCAGTACTTC

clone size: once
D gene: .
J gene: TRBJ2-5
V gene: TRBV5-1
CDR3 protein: CASTRQDQETQYF
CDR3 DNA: TGCGCCAGCACCAGACAGGACCAAGAGACCCAGTACTTC

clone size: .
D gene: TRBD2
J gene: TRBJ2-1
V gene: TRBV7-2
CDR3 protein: CASSLAAGGSYNEQFF
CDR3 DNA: TGTGCCAGCAGCTTAGCAGCGGGGGGGTCCTACAATGAGCAGTTCTTC

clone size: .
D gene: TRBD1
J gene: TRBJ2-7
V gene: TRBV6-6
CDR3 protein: CASTPGTGPNEQYF
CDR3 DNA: TGTGCCAGCACCCCCGGGACAGGTCCCAACGAGCAGTACTTC

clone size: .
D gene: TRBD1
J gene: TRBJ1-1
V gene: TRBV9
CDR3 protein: CASSARDRGSTEAFF
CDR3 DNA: TGTGCCAGCAGCGCCAGGGACAGGGGAAGCACTGAAGCTTTCTTT

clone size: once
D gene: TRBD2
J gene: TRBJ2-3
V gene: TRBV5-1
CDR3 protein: CASSWTAAGGPTDTQYF
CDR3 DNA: TGCGCCAGCAGCTGGACGGCAGCGGGAGGGCCAACAGATACGCAGTATTTT

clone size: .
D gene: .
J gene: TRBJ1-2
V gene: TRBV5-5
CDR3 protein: CASSPGGANYGYTF
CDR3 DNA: TGTGCCAGCAGCCCCGGGGGAGCTAACTATGGCTACACCTTC

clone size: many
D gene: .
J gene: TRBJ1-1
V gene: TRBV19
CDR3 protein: CASRPRAGNTEAFF
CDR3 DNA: TGTGCCAGTAGGCCCCGGGCGGGGAACACTGAAGCTTTCTTT

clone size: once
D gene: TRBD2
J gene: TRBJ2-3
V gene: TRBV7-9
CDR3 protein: CASSLATGLAGESQYF
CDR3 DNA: TGTGCCAGCAGCTTAGCGACCGGGCTAGCGGGAGAGTCGCAGTATTTT

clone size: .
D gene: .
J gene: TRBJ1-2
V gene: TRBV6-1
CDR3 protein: CASSEVVATWGYTF
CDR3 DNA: TGTGCCAGCAGTGAAGTTGTGGCTACTTGGGGCTACACCTTC

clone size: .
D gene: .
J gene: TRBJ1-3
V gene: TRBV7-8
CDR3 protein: CASSLGHIAGGNTIYF
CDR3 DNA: TGTGCCAGCAGCTTAGGTCACATCGCGGGGGGAAACACCATATATTTT

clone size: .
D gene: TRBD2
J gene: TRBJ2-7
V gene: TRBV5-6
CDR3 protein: CASSLPGGVSYEQYF
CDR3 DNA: TGTGCCAGCAGCTTACCGGGAGGGGTCTCCTACGAGCAGTACTTC

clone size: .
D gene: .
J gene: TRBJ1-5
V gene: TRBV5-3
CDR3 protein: CARRGSNQPQHF
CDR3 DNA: TGTGCCAGAAGGGGGAGCAATCAGCCCCAGCATTTT

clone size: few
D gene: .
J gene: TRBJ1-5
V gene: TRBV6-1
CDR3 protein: CASSDSGQSNQPQHF
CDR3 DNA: TGTGCCAGCAGTGATTCAGGACAGAGCAATCAGCCCCAGCATTTT

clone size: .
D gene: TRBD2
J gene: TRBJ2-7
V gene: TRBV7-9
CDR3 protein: CASSSTSGNSYEQYF
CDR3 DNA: TGTGCCAGCAGCTCGACTAGCGGCAACTCCTACGAGCAGTACTTC

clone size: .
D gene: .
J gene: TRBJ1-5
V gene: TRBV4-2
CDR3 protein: CASSQEAWEPQHF
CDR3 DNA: TGTGCCAGCAGCCAAGAGGCATGGGAGCCCCAGCATTTT

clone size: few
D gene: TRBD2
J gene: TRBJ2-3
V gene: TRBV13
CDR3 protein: CASSWETSGTSGTDTQYF
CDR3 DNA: TGTGCCAGCAGCTGGGAGACTAGCGGGACGTCCGGCACAGATACGCAGTATTTT

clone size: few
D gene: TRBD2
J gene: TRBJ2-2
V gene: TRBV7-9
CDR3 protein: CASSFPGLAVGELFF
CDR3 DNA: TGTGCCAGCAGCTTTCCGGGACTAGCGGTCGGGGAGCTGTTTTTT

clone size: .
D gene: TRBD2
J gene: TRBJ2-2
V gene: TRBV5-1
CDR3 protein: CASSLGWLAGTTGELFF
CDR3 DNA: TGCGCCAGCAGCTTGGGCTGGCTAGCGGGGACCACCGGGGAGCTGTTTTTT

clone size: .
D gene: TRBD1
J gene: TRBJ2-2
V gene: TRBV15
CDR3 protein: CATSPGQGQTGELFF
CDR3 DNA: TGTGCCACCAGCCCGGGACAGGGACAGACCGGGGAGCTGTTTTTT

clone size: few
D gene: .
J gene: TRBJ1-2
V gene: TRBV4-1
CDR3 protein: CASSQDRRSDGYTF
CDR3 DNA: TGCGCCAGCAGCCAAGATCGTCGATCTGATGGCTACACCTTC

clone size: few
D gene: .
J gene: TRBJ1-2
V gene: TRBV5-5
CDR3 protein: CASSLGTYGFQGRGGYTF
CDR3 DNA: TGTGCCAGCAGCTTGGGGACATATGGGTTCCAAGGTCGTGGTGGCTACACCTTC

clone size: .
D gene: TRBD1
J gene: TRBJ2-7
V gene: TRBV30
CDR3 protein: CAWRHTGGRYEQYF
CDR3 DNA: TGTGCCTGGCGGCATACAGGGGGCCGATACGAGCAGTACTTC

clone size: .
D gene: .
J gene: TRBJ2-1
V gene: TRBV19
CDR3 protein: CASSLLKSGDEQFF
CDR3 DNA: TGTGCCAGTAGTCTCCTTAAATCGGGAGATGAGCAGTTCTTC

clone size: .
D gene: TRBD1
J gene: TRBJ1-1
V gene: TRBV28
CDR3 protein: CASQGGGGNTEAFF
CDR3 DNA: TGTGCCAGCCAGGGTGGAGGGGGCAACACTGAAGCTTTCTTT

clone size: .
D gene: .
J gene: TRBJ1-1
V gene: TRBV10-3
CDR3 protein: CAISESSTLNTEAFF
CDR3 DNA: TGTGCCATCAGTGAGTCTTCGACACTGAACACTGAAGCTTTCTTT

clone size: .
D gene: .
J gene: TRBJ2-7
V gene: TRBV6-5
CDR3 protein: CASSPSDSHEQYF
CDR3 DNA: TGTGCCAGCAGTCCATCGGACAGCCACGAGCAGTACTTC

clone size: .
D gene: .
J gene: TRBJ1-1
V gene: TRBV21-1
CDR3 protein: CASSAGGNTEAFF
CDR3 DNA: TGTGCCAGCAGCGCGGGGGGGAACACTGAAGCTTTCTTT

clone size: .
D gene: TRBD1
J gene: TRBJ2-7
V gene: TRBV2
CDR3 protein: CASSSGQGYEQYF
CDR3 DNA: TGTGCCAGCAGTTCGGGACAGGGCTACGAGCAGTACTTC

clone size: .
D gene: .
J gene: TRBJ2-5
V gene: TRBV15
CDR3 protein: CATSLRGSGETQYF
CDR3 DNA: TGTGCCACCAGCTTAAGGGGGAGCGGTGAGACCCAGTACTTC

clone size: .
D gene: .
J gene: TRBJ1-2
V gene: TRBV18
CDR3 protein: CASSPGSSPGYGYTF
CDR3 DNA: TGTGCCAGCTCACCAGGGTCTTCTCCCGGGTATGGCTACACCTTC

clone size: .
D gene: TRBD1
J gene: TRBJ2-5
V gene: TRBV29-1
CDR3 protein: CSVIPQGARKTQYF
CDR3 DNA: TGCAGCGTCATCCCTCAGGGGGCTAGGAAGACCCAGTACTTC

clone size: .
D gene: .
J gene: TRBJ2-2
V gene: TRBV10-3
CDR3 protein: CAISYSANTGELFF
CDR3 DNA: TGTGCCATCAGTTACAGCGCGAACACCGGGGAGCTGTTTTTT

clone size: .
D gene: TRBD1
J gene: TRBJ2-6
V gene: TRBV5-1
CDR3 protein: CASSFPTDRGVSGANVLTF
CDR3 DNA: TGCGCCAGCAGCTTCCCGACCGACAGGGGGGTCTCTGGGGCCAACGTCCTGACTTTC